The 8 T cell receptor beta chains given below trace back to one sample, sequenced in a study of neoadjuvant anti-PD-1 for oral cavity cancer. Clones were sequenced by immunoSEQ multiplex PCR, and TCRdb holds only the in-frame ones, with some missing. The repertoire includes under 8,000 clones, roughly 70% of them detected once, and 2.5% to 4% sits in the top ten. The source material was PBMCs, sampled before nivolumab (anti-PD-1) treatment. Source of these receptors: a person aged 40-85 years with oral cavity squamous cell carcinoma.

This chain links TRBV5-1 with TRBJ2-1, with 7 bases identical to TRBD2. With V trimmed by 0 bases and J by 5 bases, 8 bases remained unmatched. The germline gives CDR1 SGHRS, CDR2 YFSETQ. The CDR3 is made up of 16 amino acids. The CDR3 reads CASSLVASGFNNEQFF. The CDR3 DNA reads TGCGCCAGCAGCTTGGTGGCTAGCGGATTCAACAATGAGCAGTTCTTC.

V gene TRBV19 combines with J gene TRBJ1-4; D unresolved. Germline V gene sequence: CDR1 LNHDA, CDR2 SQIVND (reference sequence). V was shortened by 7 bases and J by 4 bases, with 10 bases between the two germline ends. CDR3 length: 13 amino acids. The CDR3 nucleotides are TGTGCCAGTACCAGTGGCTTTAATGAAAAACTGTTTTTT. Its translation is CASTSGFNEKLFF.

This chain joins TRBV29-1 and TRBJ1-1, with D uncertain. Germline CDR1 SQVTM, CDR2 ANQGSEA. CDR3 length equals 14 residues. With 0 bases removed from V and 4 bases from J, the gap between germline ends came to 12 bases. The CDR3 DNA reads TGCAGCGTTGAAGAGGGCGGGTGGAGCACTGAAGCTTTCTTT. It yields the protein CSVEEGGWSTEAFF.

This chain uses TRBV2 with TRBJ1-4; 7 bases map to TRBD1. With 7 bases clipped from V and 5 bases from J, the junction kept 7 bases outside the gene matches. The CDR3 consists of 14 residues. Germline V CDR1 and CDR2: SNHLY, FYNNEI. The CDR3, as DNA: TGTGCCAGCACCAAGGGACAGATAAATGAAAAACTGTTTTTT. It yields the protein CASTKGQINEKLFF.

CDR3 sequence reads: CASSFRVSGYGYTF. The CDR3 DNA sequence: TGTGCCAGCAGCTTTCGGGTTTCTGGATATGGCTACACCTTC. This chain uses TRBV5-6 with TRBJ1-2; D gene unclear. Per the germline V gene, CDR1 is SGHDT and CDR2 is YYEEEE. V was clipped by 2 bases and J by 5 bases, with 13 bases between them. There are 14 residues in the CDR3. The entire variable domain, with the rest obtained from reference TRBV5-6 and TRBJ1-2, is as follows: DAGVTQSPTHLIKTRGQQVTLRCSPKSGHDTVSWYQQALGQGPQFIFQYYEEEERQRGNFPDRFSGHQFPNYSSELNVNALLLGDSALYLCASSFRVSGYGYTFGSGTRLTVV.

This chain links TRBV6-6 with TRBJ2-3, with D possibly TRBD1 on 5 matching bases. The CDR3 extends over 15 amino acids. Germline V gives CDR1 MNHNY, CDR2 SVGAGI (reference sequence). Trimming took off 5 bases at V and 0 bases at J, with 12 bases between the two ends. CDR3 DNA sequence: TGTGCCAGCAGTACCAGGACACCGAGCACAGATACGCAGTATTTT. It codes for CASSTRTPSTDTQYF.

The chain carries TRBV30 and TRBJ1-3, with D hard to call. The CDR3 is 14 amino acids. The germline V gene has CDR1 GTSNPN and CDR2 SVGIG (reference sequence). Trimming took off 1 base at V and 0 bases at J, with 7 bases between the two ends. The CDR3 here is CAWSETFSGNTIYF. CDR3 coding DNA: TGTGCCTGGAGTGAGACCTTCTCTGGAAACACCATATATTTT.

The table lists this clone with a few counts. The rearrangement uses TRBV6-5 and TRBJ1-1; weak D call: TRBD1 (5 bases). Trimming took off 2 bases at V and 4 bases at J, with 11 bases between the two ends. This CDR3 has 14 amino acids. CDR1 is MNHEY, CDR2 SVGAGI, per germline. The CDR3 nucleotides are TGTGCCAGCAGTTACGGGCAGGGTAGCACTGAAGCTTTCTTT. The encoded protein is CASSYGQGSTEAFF.